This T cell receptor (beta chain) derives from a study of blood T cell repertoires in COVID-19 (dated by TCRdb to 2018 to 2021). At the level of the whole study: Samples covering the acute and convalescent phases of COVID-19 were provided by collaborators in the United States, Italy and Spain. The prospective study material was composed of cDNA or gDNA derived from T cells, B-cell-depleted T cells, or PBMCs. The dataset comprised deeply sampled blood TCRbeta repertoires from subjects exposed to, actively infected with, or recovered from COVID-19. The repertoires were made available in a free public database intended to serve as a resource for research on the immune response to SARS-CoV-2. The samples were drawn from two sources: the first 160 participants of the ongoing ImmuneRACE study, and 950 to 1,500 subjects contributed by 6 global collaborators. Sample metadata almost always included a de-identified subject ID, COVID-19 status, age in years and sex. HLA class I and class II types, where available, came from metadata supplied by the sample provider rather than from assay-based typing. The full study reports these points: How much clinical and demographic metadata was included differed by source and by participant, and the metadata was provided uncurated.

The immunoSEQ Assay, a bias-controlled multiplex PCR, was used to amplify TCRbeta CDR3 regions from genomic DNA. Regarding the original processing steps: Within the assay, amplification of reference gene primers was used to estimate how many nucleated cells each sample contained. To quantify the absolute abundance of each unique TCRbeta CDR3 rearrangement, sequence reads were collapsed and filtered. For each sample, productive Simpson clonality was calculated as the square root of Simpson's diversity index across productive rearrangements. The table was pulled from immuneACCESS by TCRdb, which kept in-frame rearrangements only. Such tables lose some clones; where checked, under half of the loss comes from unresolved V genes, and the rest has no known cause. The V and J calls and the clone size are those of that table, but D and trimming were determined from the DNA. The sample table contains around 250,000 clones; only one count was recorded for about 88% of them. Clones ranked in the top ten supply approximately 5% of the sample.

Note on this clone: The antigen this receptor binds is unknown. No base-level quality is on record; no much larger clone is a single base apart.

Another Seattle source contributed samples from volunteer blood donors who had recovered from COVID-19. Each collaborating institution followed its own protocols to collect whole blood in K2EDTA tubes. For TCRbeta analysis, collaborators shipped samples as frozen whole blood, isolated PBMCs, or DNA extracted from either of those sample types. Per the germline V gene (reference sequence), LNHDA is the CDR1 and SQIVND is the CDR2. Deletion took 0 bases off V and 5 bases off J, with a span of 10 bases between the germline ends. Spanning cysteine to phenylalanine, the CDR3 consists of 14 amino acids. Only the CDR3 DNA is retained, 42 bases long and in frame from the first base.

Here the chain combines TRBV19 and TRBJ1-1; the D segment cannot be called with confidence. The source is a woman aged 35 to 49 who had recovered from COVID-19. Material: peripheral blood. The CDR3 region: CASSIDSAGTEAFF. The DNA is TGTGCCAGTAGTATAGATTCCGCGGGGACTGAAGCTTTCTTT.